This T cell receptor (beta chain) is from a study of CXCR3-negative and CXCR3-positive naive CD8 T cells. The CDR3 loop spans 16 amino acids. Germline assignment: CDR1 SEHNR and CDR2 FQNEAQ (reference sequence). The TRB cDNA libraries were prepared by 5' RACE with UMI labels. TCRdb re-analyzed the 5' RACE reads; it lists each CDR3 protein once, without DNA. This listing includes fewer than 55,000 distinct CDR3 sequences. Points on this clonotype: Its specificity is not known.

Study-level results: High diversity, comparable across both naive subsets, contrasted with much lower diversity in memory CD8+ cells. Comparison of naive cells showed more hydrophobic TRB CDR3s in CXCR3-positive than in CXCR3-negative naive cells.

Subsets of CD8+ T cells were each sorted in triplicate at approximately 270,000 cells apiece. CD45RO-CCR7+CD27+CD95- characterized naive CD8+ T cells. The clonotype comes from a human donor in good health. Some clones in this sample may be carry-over from other donors' samples. Sequencing was done on a sample of naive CXCR3- CD8+ T cells from blood. As for subset: CD45RO-CCR7+CD27+CD95- naive CD8+ T cells lacking CXCR3 (TNR3-). This chain joins TRBV7-9 and TRBJ2-1; TCRdb calls TRBD1, which cannot be checked without DNA. CDR3 in amino acids: CASSPGAAGGGDEQFF.